Sequencing of this T cell receptor (beta chain) was carried out in a study of blood T cell repertoires in COVID-19 (dated by TCRdb to 2018 to 2021). Looking at the study overall: Collaborator samples came from the United States, Italy and Spain and covered acute and convalescent phases of COVID-19. Nearly every sample came with metadata listing a de-identified subject ID, COVID-19 status, age in years and sex. HLA class I and class II types, where available, came from metadata supplied by the sample provider rather than from assay-based typing. Subjects who had been exposed to COVID-19, were actively infected with it, or had recovered from it provided the deeply sampled blood TCRbeta repertoires that made up the dataset. A freely available public database, intended as a resource for researchers studying the immune response to SARS-CoV-2, is where the repertoires were released. The material from the prospective study consisted of cDNA or gDNA derived from T cells, B-cell-depleted T cells, or PBMCs. The samples were drawn from two sources: the first 160 participants of the ongoing ImmuneRACE study, and about 1,300 subjects contributed by 6 global collaborators. What the authors observed across the whole study: The quantity of clinical and demographic metadata differed by source and by participant and was supplied without curation.

The collaborating institutions used their own protocols to collect whole blood in K2EDTA tubes. Collaborator samples were shipped for TCRbeta analysis as frozen whole blood, isolated PBMCs, or DNA extracted from either sample type. Comment on this clone: There is no known antigen for this receptor. Base qualities are not provided; no much larger clone lies one nucleotide away.

CDR1 and CDR2 (MDHEN, SYDVKM) derive from the germline V gene. Including cysteine and phenylalanine, the CDR3 has 12 amino acids. Solely the CDR3 DNA is kept, with 36 bases framed from the first base. V sheds 1 base and J sheds 5 bases, leaving 5 bases between their ends. TCRbeta CDR3 regions were amplified from genomic DNA by means of the immunoSEQ Assay, a bias-controlled multiplex PCR. The authors' analysis ran thus. The number of nucleated cells in each sample was estimated from the amplification of reference gene primers within the assay. To quantify the absolute abundance of each unique TCRbeta CDR3 rearrangement, sequence reads were collapsed and filtered. Productive Simpson clonality was computed per sample as the square root of Simpson's diversity index over productive rearrangements. TCRdb mirrors the immuneACCESS table, restricted to in-frame sequences. Some clones are absent from its copies; in checked studies, under half trace to an unresolved V gene, and the reason for the others is unknown. D and trimming were read from the DNA, whereas the V and J calls and clone size are those reported in that table. The sample table contains approximately 94,000 clones; only one count was recorded for 70% to 90% of them. The ten largest clones add up to roughly 8.7% of the sample.

The sample taken for sequencing was peripheral blood. This TCR came from a woman in her 70s with acute or convalescent COVID-19. Recombination connected TRBV28 to TRBJ1-2, with the D gene uncertain. In nucleotide form, the sequence is TGTGCCAGCAGTTTATCCCCTTATGGCTACACCTTC. The resulting protein is CASSLSPYGYTF.